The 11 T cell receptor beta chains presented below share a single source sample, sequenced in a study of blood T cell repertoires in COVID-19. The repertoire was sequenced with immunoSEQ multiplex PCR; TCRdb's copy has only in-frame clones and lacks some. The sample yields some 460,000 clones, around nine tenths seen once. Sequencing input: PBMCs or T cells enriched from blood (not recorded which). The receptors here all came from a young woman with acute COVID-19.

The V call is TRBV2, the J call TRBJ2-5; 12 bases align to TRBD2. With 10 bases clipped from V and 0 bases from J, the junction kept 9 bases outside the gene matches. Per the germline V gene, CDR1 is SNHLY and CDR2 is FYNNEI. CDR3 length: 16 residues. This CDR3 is CANCWLAGGNQETQYF. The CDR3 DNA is TGTGCCAACTGTTGGCTAGCGGGGGGGAACCAAGAGACCCAGTACTTC. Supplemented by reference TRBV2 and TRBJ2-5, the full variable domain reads EPEVTQTPSHQVTQMGQEVILRCVPISNHLYFYWYRQILGQKVEFLVSFYNNEISEKSEIFDDQFSVERPDGSNFTLKIRSTKLEDSAMYFCANCWLAGGNQETQYFGPGTRLLVL.

Here the CDR3 reads CASGGQRGNLHEQFF. The CDR3 bases are TGTGCCAGCGGGGGCCAGCGGGGTAACCTACATGAGCAGTTCTTC. The chain joins TRBV28 to TRBJ2-1; a weak D match, TRBD2 (7 bases). Germline loops: CDR1 MDHEN, CDR2 SYDVKM. This CDR3 contains 15 residues. Trimming shortened V by 8 bases and J by 8 bases, and 22 bases separated the two germline ends.

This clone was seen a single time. In DNA form, the CDR3 reads TGCGCCAGCAGCGAACCGTCAGGGGCTGAAGCTTTCTTT. Translating it yields CASSEPSGAEAFF. The V call is TRBV5-1, the J call TRBJ1-1; D might be TRBD1 (6 bases). The germline V gene has CDR1 SGHRS and CDR2 YFSETQ. The V end lost 4 bases, the J end lost 6 bases, and 13 bases lay between the germline ends. The CDR3 runs 13 residues. Full variable domain (rest looked up from reference TRBV5-1 and TRBJ1-1): KAGVTQTPRYLIKTRGQQVTLSCSPISGHRSVSWYQQTPGQGLQFLFEYFSETQRNKGNFPGRFSGRQFSNSRSEMNVSTLELGDSALYLCASSEPSGAEAFFGQGTRLTVV.

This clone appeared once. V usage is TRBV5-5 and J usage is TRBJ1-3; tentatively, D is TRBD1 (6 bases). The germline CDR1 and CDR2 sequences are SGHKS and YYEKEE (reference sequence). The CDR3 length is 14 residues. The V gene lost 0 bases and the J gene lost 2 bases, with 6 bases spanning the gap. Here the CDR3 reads CASSLGTAGNTIYF. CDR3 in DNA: TGTGCCAGCAGCTTGGGGACAGCTGGAAACACCATATATTTT. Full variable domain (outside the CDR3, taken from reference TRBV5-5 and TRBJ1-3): DAGVTQSPTHLIKTRGQQVTLRCSPISGHKSVSWYQQVLGQGPQFIFQYYEKEERGRGNFPDRFSARQFPNYSSELNVNALLLGDSALYLCASSLGTAGNTIYFGEGSWLTVV.

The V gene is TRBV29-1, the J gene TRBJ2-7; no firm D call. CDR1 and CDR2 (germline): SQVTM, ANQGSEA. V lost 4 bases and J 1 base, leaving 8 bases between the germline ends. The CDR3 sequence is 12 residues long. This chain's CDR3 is CSVVEHSYEQYF. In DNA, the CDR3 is TGCAGCGTTGTGGAGCATTCCTACGAGCAGTACTTC.

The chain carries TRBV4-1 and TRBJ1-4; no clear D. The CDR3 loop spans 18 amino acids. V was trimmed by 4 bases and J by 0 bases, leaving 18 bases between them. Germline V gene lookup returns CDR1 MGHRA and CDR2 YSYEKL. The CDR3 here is CASSLINFRVATNEKLFF. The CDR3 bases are TGCGCCAGCAGCCTAATCAACTTTCGGGTTGCAACTAATGAAAAACTGTTTTTT.

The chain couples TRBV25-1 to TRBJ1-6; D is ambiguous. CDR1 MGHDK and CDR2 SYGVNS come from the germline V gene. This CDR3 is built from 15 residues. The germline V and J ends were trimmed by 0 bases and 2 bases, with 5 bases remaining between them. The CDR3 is CASSEYLAYNSPLHF. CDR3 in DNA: TGTGCCAGCAGTGAATATCTCGCCTATAATTCACCCCTCCACTTT.

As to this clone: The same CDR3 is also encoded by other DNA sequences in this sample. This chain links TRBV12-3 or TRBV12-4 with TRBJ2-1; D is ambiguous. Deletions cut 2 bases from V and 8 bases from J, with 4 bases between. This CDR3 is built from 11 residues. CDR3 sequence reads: CASSLLDEQFF. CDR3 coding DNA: TGTGCCAGCAGTTTACTAGATGAGCAGTTCTTC.

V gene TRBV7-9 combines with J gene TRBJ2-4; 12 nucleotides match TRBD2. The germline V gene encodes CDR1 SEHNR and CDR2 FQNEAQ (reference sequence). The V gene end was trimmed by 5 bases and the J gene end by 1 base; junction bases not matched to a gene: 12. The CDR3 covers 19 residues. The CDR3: CASSPSGQTSGSAKNIQYF. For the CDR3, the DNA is TGTGCCAGCAGCCCCTCGGGACAGACTAGCGGGAGTGCCAAAAACATTCAGTACTTC.

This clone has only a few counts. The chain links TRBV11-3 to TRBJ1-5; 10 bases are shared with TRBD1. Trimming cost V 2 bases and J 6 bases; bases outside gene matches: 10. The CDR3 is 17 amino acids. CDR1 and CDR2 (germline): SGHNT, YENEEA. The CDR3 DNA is TGTGCCAGCAGCTTACAGATGGACAGGGGGGGACTTCAGCCCCAGCATTTT. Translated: CASSLQMDRGGLQPQHF.

The CDR3, as DNA: TGTGCCAGCAGCGTAGCTCAGAATGTCAACACTGAAGCTTTCTTT. Translation: CASSVAQNVNTEAFF. This chain connects TRBV9 to TRBJ1-1, with D uncertain. V was cut by 0 bases and J by 2 bases, with 11 bases left in between. From germline, CDR1 is SGDLS and CDR2 YYNGEE. The CDR3 totals 15 residues.